A single sample gave rise to the 15 T cell receptor beta chains below, sequenced in a study of T cells after yellow fever vaccination. TCRdb passed the 5' RACE reads through MiXCR, listing each CDR3 protein once. The sample records 320,000 or so distinct CDR3 sequences, roughly 8.3% being singletons. Sequencing was performed on PBMCs, taken approximately 40 days after the first yellow fever vaccination. These receptors were obtained from a man aged 18 to 29 who received the YFV17D yellow fever vaccine.

This clonotype showed up many times. The J gene is TRBJ1-1, the V gene TRBV5-1, with D perhaps TRBD1 (5 bases). The germline CDR1 and CDR2 sequences are SGHRS and YFSETQ. This CDR3 spans 15 amino acids. The V and J ends lost 0 bases and 3 bases respectively, with 12 bases between them. CDR3 in DNA: TGCGCCAGCAGCTTGGCTGCGGGGCTCGACACTGAAGCTTTCTTT. This translates into CASSLAAGLDTEAFF.

The chain links TRBV5-1 to TRBJ2-3; the D gene is possibly TRBD2 (5 bases). The ends were cut back, 4 bases at V and 6 bases at J, with 18 bases in the middle. CDR3 size: 15 residues. The V gene's germline CDR1 is SGHRS and CDR2 YFSETQ. CDR3: CASSPRTGFGDTQYF. The CDR3 nucleotides are TGCGCCAGCAGCCCAAGGACGGGGTTTGGGGATACGCAGTATTTT.

The V call is TRBV10-3, the J call TRBJ1-5, with a weak D call TRBD1 (6 bases). V shed 3 bases and J shed 4 bases, with 7 bases lying between them. This CDR3 region has 13 residues. Germline CDR1 reads ENHRY; CDR2 reads SYGVKD. In nucleotides, the CDR3 is TGTGCCATCAGTGACCAGGGGAATCAGCCCCAGCATTTT. Translated, it gives CAISDQGNQPQHF.

In this sample, this clonotype turned up a few times. The V gene is TRBV6-2 or TRBV6-3, the J gene TRBJ2-7; no definite D call. This CDR3 contains 14 residues. The germline V and J ends were trimmed by 7 bases and 3 bases, with 16 bases remaining between them. Germline loops: CDR1 MNHEY, CDR2 SVGEGT. CDR3: CASNKPGKDYEQYF. The CDR3 DNA is TGTGCCAGCAACAAACCAGGCAAGGACTACGAGCAGTACTTC.

V gene TRBV6-4 combines with J gene TRBJ2-1, with 12 bases matching TRBD1. The V gene end was trimmed by 4 bases and the J gene end by 9 bases; junction bases not matched to a gene: 7. This CDR3 is built from 15 residues. The germline V gene has CDR1 MRHNA and CDR2 SNTAGT. The CDR3 DNA follows: TGTGCCAGCAGTGCTGCCGGGACAGGGGGCCGTGAGCAGTTCTTC. Its translation: CASSAAGTGGREQFF.

The table lists this clonotype with many counts. The CDR3 protein is CSVEGSDRTDTQYF. CDR3 bases: TGCAGCGTTGAAGGGAGCGATCGCACAGATACGCAGTATTTT. J is TRBJ2-3 and V is TRBV29-1; D is unclear. The CDR3 contains 14 residues. Deletions cut 1 base from V and 1 base from J, with 9 bases between. Germline V gene lookup returns CDR1 SQVTM and CDR2 ANQGSEA.

V is TRBV10-3 and J is TRBJ1-2, with unresolved D. Trimming pared 0 bases from V and 6 bases from J, leaving 5 bases between. Germline assignment: CDR1 ENHRY and CDR2 SYGVKD. There are 12 residues in the CDR3. This chain's CDR3 is CAISESGDGYTF. The CDR3 region has the DNA TGTGCCATCAGTGAGTCCGGGGATGGCTACACCTTC.

The chain recombines TRBV3-1 with TRBJ2-1; D not resolved. V lost 3 bases to trimming and J lost 13 bases, with 13 bases between them. The germline CDR1 and CDR2 sequences are LGHDT and YNNKEL (reference sequence). The CDR3 has 12 residues. The CDR3 loop reads CASSQTGLDQFF. CDR3 DNA: TGTGCCAGCAGCCAGACGGGCCTCGACCAGTTCTTC.

This clonotype has only a few counts. The V and J genes are TRBV28 and TRBJ2-2; D is undetermined. CDR1 and CDR2 (germline): MDHEN, SYDVKM. The CDR3 sequence is 15 residues long. Deletions cut 10 bases from V and 7 bases from J, with 22 bases between. This CDR3 is CATGLFIRFGGELFF. CDR3 DNA sequence: TGTGCCACCGGGCTTTTCATCAGATTTGGCGGGGAGCTGTTTTTT.

The chain employs TRBV28 and TRBJ1-5; D ambiguous. Trimming stripped 7 bases from V and 5 bases from J, with 9 bases between. This CDR3 has 12 residues. Germline CDR1 reads MDHEN; CDR2 reads SYDVKM. The CDR3 DNA reads as TGTGCCAGCACCGAACCATATCAGCCCCAGCATTTT. Encoded protein: CASTEPYQPQHF.

V is TRBV4-1 and J is TRBJ1-5; D is possibly TRBD1 (5 bases). The germline V gene encodes CDR1 MGHRA and CDR2 YSYEKL. The CDR3 contains 16 residues. V was shortened by 1 base and J by 3 bases, with 13 bases between the two germline ends. In DNA form, the CDR3 reads TGCGCCAGCAGCCAAGGTGTAACAGGTTACAATCAGCCCCAGCATTTT. Translated: CASSQGVTGYNQPQHF.

This clonotype has just a few counts. V usage is TRBV4-1 and J usage is TRBJ1-3; no clear D gene. The germline CDR1 and CDR2 sequences are MGHRA and YSYEKL. V was clipped by 0 bases and J by 4 bases, with 13 bases between them. The CDR3 has 16 amino acids. The CDR3: CASSQETRARGNTIYF. CDR3 bases: TGCGCCAGCAGCCAAGAGACCCGGGCGAGAGGAAACACCATATATTTT.

This clonotype turned up a few times. J is TRBJ2-4 and V is TRBV28; no reliable D call. The germline V and J ends were trimmed by 6 bases and 0 bases, with 12 bases remaining between them. The germline V gene has CDR1 MDHEN and CDR2 SYDVKM. CDR3 size: 15 residues. The CDR3 spells CASSPTSIAKNIQYF. The CDR3 DNA sequence: TGTGCCAGCAGCCCGACAAGTATAGCCAAAAACATTCAGTACTTC. The full variable domain, rest sourced from reference TRBV28 and TRBJ2-4, is DVKVTQSSRYLVKRTGEKVFLECVQDMDHENMFWYRQDPGLGLRLIYFSYDVKMKEKGDIPEGYSVSREKKERFSLILESASTNQTSMYLCASSPTSIAKNIQYFGAGTRLSVL.

In regard to this clonotype: Germline is not matched at one junction end, which may reflect a read error. The CDR3 nucleotides are TGTGCCAGCAGTTTTCTGTTGGGATCCTCCGAGCAGTACTTC. This translates into CASSFLLGSSEQYF. The chain is built from TRBV27 and TRBJ2-7, with D uncertain. The germline CDR1 and CDR2 sequences are MNHEY and SMNVEV (reference sequence). This CDR3 is 14 amino acids long.

This chain joins TRBV6-5 and TRBJ2-7; 8 nucleotides agree with TRBD1. V trimming: 5 bases; J trimming: 6 bases; junction bases outside the gene matches: 9. The germline CDR1 and CDR2 sequences are MNHEY and SVGAGI. The CDR3 is 14 amino acids. Here the CDR3 DNA reads TGTGCCAGCAGTCCTCGGACAGGGTGGCGCGAGCAGTACGTC. The encoded protein is CASSPRTGWREQYV.